This TCR beta chain was sequenced in a study of human T cells and chemical hapten exposure. The table lists this clonotype with many counts. Germline-derived CDR1 and CDR2 are SGHVS and FQNEAQ. This CDR3 has 18 residues. Trimming cost V 5 bases and J 4 bases; bases outside gene matches: 12. One entry per CDR3 protein, called by TCRdb with MiXCR from the RACE reads. The sample consists of 85,000 or so distinct CDR3 sequences, about 11% of them appearing once. The time point is: patch test 1, 2 weeks after DPC sensitization. Stated treatment: therapeutic diphenylcyclopropenone sensitization with weekly scalp DPC.

The sample consisted of whole blood, taken in connection with sensitization to the hapten diphenylcyclopropenone (DPC). This chain uses TRBV7-8 with TRBJ2-2; TRBD2 aligns across 11 bases. The receptor was isolated from a woman in her 50s with alopecia areata. Some clones in this sample may be carry-over from other donors' samples. CDR3: CASSPVVAGGPSTGELFF. The CDR3 bases are TGTGCCAGCAGCCCGGTGGTAGCGGGAGGGCCGAGCACCGGGGAGCTGTTTTTT.